These 18 T cell receptor beta chains came from one sample sequenced in a study of cytomegalovirus exposure and HLA in healthy donors. PCR involved 60 Vbeta and 13 Jbeta primers. Clones were sequenced by immunoSEQ multiplex PCR, and TCRdb holds only the in-frame ones, with some missing. The sample contains some 200,000 clones, approximately 81% of which appear only once. The source material was PBMCs. The receptors derive from a man in his fifties in good health and CMV-seronegative.

In DNA, the CDR3 is TGTGCCAGCAGCTTAAGGGTCCCTCTAGCGGGGGTGTCCTCCTACGAGCAGTACTTC. This encodes CASSLRVPLAGVSSYEQYF. This chain links TRBV7-2 with TRBJ2-7; the match to TRBD2 covers 10 bases. The trim removed 2 bases at V and 0 bases at J, leaving 13 bases unmatched. The CDR3 loop spans 19 amino acids. Germline loops: CDR1 SGHTA, CDR2 FQGNSA.

The rearrangement joins TRBV5-1 to TRBJ2-5; TRBD2 matches 9 bases. Germline V lookup: CDR1 SGHRS, CDR2 YFSETQ. The ends lost 1 base at V and 1 base at J; junction bases unmatched: 2. The CDR3 extends over 15 amino acids. The CDR3 reads CASSLSSGAQETQYF. CDR3 bases: TGCGCCAGCAGCTTGTCTAGCGGGGCCCAAGAGACCCAGTACTTC.

The table lists this clone with a count of one. The genes are TRBV5-4 and TRBJ2-2; perhaps TRBD2 as D (7 bases). Deletions cut 2 bases from V and 1 base from J, with 9 bases between. Germline CDR1 and CDR2: SGHNT and YYREEE (reference sequence). This CDR3 is built from 15 residues. CDR3 protein: CASSLGGGNTGELFF. The CDR3 region has the DNA TGTGCCAGCAGCTTAGGGGGGGGGAACACCGGGGAGCTGTTTTTT.

The J gene is TRBJ2-7, the V gene TRBV6-5; possible D gene TRBD2, 6 bases. From germline, CDR1 is MNHEY and CDR2 SVGAGI. V lost 3 bases and J lost 3, with 12 bases in between. There are 14 residues in the CDR3. The chain's CDR3 is CASSYFRGSYEQYF. The CDR3 DNA follows: TGTGCCAGCAGTTATTTTCGGGGGAGCTACGAGCAGTACTTC.

The V gene is TRBV2, the J gene TRBJ1-1, with a tentative D call TRBD1 (5 bases). CDR3 size: 15 residues. Per germline, CDR1 SNHLY and CDR2 FYNNEI. The V end was cut by 2 bases, the J end by 6 bases, with 16 bases between. CDR3 coding DNA: TGTGCCAGCAGTGAAAACGTTTTGGGGCTGGCTGAAGCTTTCTTT. It is translated as CASSENVLGLAEAFF.

V gene TRBV7-9 combines with J gene TRBJ1-4; D perhaps matches TRBD1 (5 bases). This CDR3 has 14 amino acids. CDR1 SEHNR and CDR2 FQNEAQ come from the germline V gene (reference sequence). V was trimmed by 6 bases and J by 4 bases, leaving 12 bases between them. CDR3 in amino acids: CASSQTGFNEKLFF. CDR3 DNA: TGTGCCAGCAGTCAAACAGGATTTAATGAAAAACTGTTTTTT.

The chain recombines TRBV6-5 with TRBJ2-7; 7 positions match TRBD1. Trimming removed 11 bases from V and 0 bases from J; junction bases left unmatched: 7. Germline CDR1 and CDR2: MNHEY and SVGAGI. This CDR3 contains 13 residues. The CDR3 DNA is TGTGCCTCATCGGGGACAGTCTCCTACGAGCAGTACTTC. It encodes CASSGTVSYEQYF.

V gene TRBV25-1 combines with J gene TRBJ2-7; D not resolved. The CDR3 runs to 11 residues. Trimming took 5 bases from V and 6 from J, leaving 8 bases between them. The V gene's germline CDR1 is MGHDK and CDR2 SYGVNS. The CDR3 coding sequence is TGTGCCAGCAGTAAGAGGTTCGAGCAGTACTTC. Protein: CASSKRFEQYF.

CDR3 region: CASSFFGAGEQFF. CDR3 bases: TGTGCCAGCAGCTTTTTTGGGGCCGGTGAGCAGTTCTTC. The chain carries TRBV7-9 and TRBJ2-1, with D perhaps TRBD1 (5 bases). V was trimmed by 3 bases and J by 9 bases, leaving 12 bases between them. The CDR3 length is 13 residues. Germline V gene sequence: CDR1 SEHNR, CDR2 FQNEAQ (reference sequence).

This clone showed up just once. The chain combines TRBV18 with TRBJ1-6; no firm D call. The V end lost 6 bases, the J end lost 0 bases, and 9 bases lay between the germline ends. The CDR3 is made up of 15 amino acids. CDR1 KGHSH and CDR2 LQKENI come from the germline V gene. The CDR3 DNA is TGTGCCAGCTCCCTTGAGGGCTCCTATAATTCACCCCTCCACTTT. Translated, it gives CASSLEGSYNSPLHF.

The chain couples TRBV5-1 to TRBJ2-7, with 8 bases fitting TRBD1. The V gene's germline CDR1 is SGHRS and CDR2 YFSETQ. The CDR3 is made up of 15 amino acids. V gave up 4 bases and J gave up 1 base; unmatched junction bases: 7. The CDR3 spells CASSIDRGRSYEQYF. CDR3 DNA: TGCGCCAGCAGCATCGACAGGGGCCGATCCTACGAGCAGTACTTC.

The J gene is TRBJ1-2, the V gene TRBV7-9; D uncertain. There are 13 residues in the CDR3. V was clipped by 5 bases and J by 5 bases, with 12 bases between them. CDR1 and CDR2 from the germline V gene are SEHNR and FQNEAQ (reference sequence). The CDR3 protein is CASSDAGSYGYTF. CDR3 bases: TGTGCCAGCAGCGACGCGGGGAGTTATGGCTACACCTTC. The complete variable domain, with remaining parts taken from reference TRBV7-9 and TRBJ1-2, reads DTGVSQNPRHKITKRGQNVTFRCDPISEHNRLYWYRQTLGQGPEFLTYFQNEAQLEKSRLLSDRFSAERPKGSFSTLEIQRTEQGDSAMYLCASSDAGSYGYTFGSGTRLTVV.

V is TRBV7-2 and J is TRBJ2-7; perhaps TRBD1 as D (6 bases). The CDR3 is made up of 15 amino acids. V lost 5 bases to trimming and J lost 4 bases, with 18 bases between them. CDR1 is SGHTA, CDR2 FQGNSA, per germline. CDR3 loop: CASSPHRALPYEQYF. In DNA form, the CDR3 reads TGTGCCAGCAGCCCACACAGGGCCCTTCCTTACGAGCAGTACTTC.

CDR3 amino acids: CASSWTGGSYEQYF. The CDR3 nucleotides are TGTGCCAGCAGTTGGACAGGGGGGTCCTACGAGCAGTACTTC. The V and J genes are TRBV2 and TRBJ2-7; 10 positions agree with TRBD1. Germline V gene sequence: CDR1 SNHLY, CDR2 FYNNEI. Trimming removed 5 bases from V and 1 base from J; junction bases left unmatched: 2. The CDR3 is 14 residues long.

The chain joins TRBV19 to TRBJ1-2; the match to TRBD1 covers 11 bases. This CDR3 is 15 amino acids long. CDR1 is LNHDA, CDR2 SQIVND, per germline (reference sequence). V trimming: 3 bases; J trimming: 6 bases; junction bases outside the gene matches: 6. The CDR3 loop reads CASSIPRTGGDGYTF. For the CDR3, the DNA is TGTGCCAGTAGTATTCCACGGACAGGGGGCGATGGCTACACCTTC.

The chain is built from TRBV4-3 and TRBJ1-5; D unclear. The CDR3 is 13 amino acids. The V and J ends lost 3 bases and 7 bases respectively, with 10 bases between them. The V gene's germline CDR1 is LGHNA and CDR2 YSLEER. The CDR3 DNA reads TGCGCCAGCAGCCATGACCCCAGGCAGCCCCAGCATTTT. Translating it yields CASSHDPRQPQHF.

The V call is TRBV4-3, the J call TRBJ1-2; 8 nucleotides agree with TRBD1. Germline V gene lookup returns CDR1 LGHNA and CDR2 YSLEER. The CDR3 totals 12 residues. Losses at the gene ends were 4 bases for V and 7 bases for J; bases not matched to a gene: 2. CDR3 DNA: TGCGCCAGCAGCCGACAGGGGTTTGGCTACACCTTC. Translating gives CASSRQGFGYTF.

The J gene is TRBJ1-2, the V gene TRBV5-1; perhaps TRBD1 as D (5 bases). This CDR3 comprises 13 residues. Germline V gene data show CDR1 as SGHRS and CDR2 as YFSETQ. Trimming shortened V by 0 bases and J by 5 bases, and 8 bases separated the two germline ends. This CDR3 reads CASSLESGYGYTF. As DNA, the CDR3 is TGCGCCAGCAGCTTGGAGTCAGGGTATGGCTACACCTTC. The whole variable domain, filled in from reference TRBV5-1 and TRBJ1-2, reads KAGVTQTPRYLIKTRGQQVTLSCSPISGHRSVSWYQQTPGQGLQFLFEYFSETQRNKGNFPGRFSGRQFSNSRSEMNVSTLELGDSALYLCASSLESGYGYTFGSGTRLTVV.